The entry below describes one TCR beta chain. The data are from a study of OX40 agonist ivuxolimab in advanced cancers. Sequenced by immunoSEQ multiplex PCR; TCRdb stores in-frame clones only, minus some. Seen here are 70,000 to 75,000 clones, roughly 85% observed once, and the top ten hold approximately 0.5%. Germline CDR1 reads SGHVS; CDR2 reads FQNEAQ. The V gene lost 5 bases and the J gene lost 5 bases, with 18 bases spanning the gap. This CDR3 contains 15 residues. The source was CD4+ or CD8+ T cells sorted from blood, collected in a trial of the OX40 agonist ivuxolimab. The receptor's source is an adult with an advanced solid tumor such as melanoma, head and neck, liver or kidney cancer. The J gene is TRBJ2-5, the V gene TRBV7-8; maybe TRBD2 (6 bases). The CDR3 DNA reads as TGTGCCAGCAGCCCCCGGGACTTCGGGGCGGAGACCCAGTACTTC. It codes for CASSPRDFGAETQYF.